What follows describes a single TCR beta chain. The antigen is undetermined. The sample is drawn from a study of T cells in Graves' hyperthyroidism and ophthalmopathy. The ends were cut back, 5 bases at V and 4 bases at J, with 13 bases in the middle. The CDR3 runs 14 residues. RNA transcripts gave rise to amplified TCR beta CDR3 regions. RT-PCR in the first round (using the HTBI primer set) targeted the TCR CDR3. MiXCR, applied by TCRdb to the multiplex PCR reads, yields one record per CDR3 protein. The sample yields about 840,000 distinct CDR3 sequences, about 38% seen once. The study's findings and limits: For ophthalmopathy, model prediction preceded onset by a median around six months.

Exclusions: uncontrolled infection, other autoimmune disease, pregnancy, lactation. Each diagnosis was grounded in clinical symptoms, serum thyroxine and TRAb, thyroid ultrasound, and orbital computed tomography. The chain joins TRBV12-3 or TRBV12-4 to TRBJ2-3; tentative D call: TRBD1 (5 bases). The sequencing input was blood. The source of this sequence is a man between 18 and 35 years old with Graves' hyperthyroidism. The CDR3 loop is CASSDPDSPDTQYF. Written as DNA, the CDR3 is TGTGCCAGCAGTGATCCCGACAGTCCAGATACGCAGTATTTT.